This is a list of T cell receptor beta chains from one sample in a study of PD-1 blockade in classical Hodgkin lymphoma. Only in-frame clones appear in the TCRdb table, and some are missing; sequencing was by immunoSEQ multiplex PCR. Counted here are 90,000 to 140,000 clones, more than 70% occurring once; the ten biggest clones make up 15% to 20%. The sequencing used peripheral blood mononuclear cells (PBMCs), collected before the fourth cycle of nivolumab. The receptors shown here come from a human donor with classical Hodgkin lymphoma. Each CDR3 is given without its conserved first and last residue. The D gene is left open where the match is weak. Some rows have no size entry. The others give once, few or many, or a class for an expanded clone.

CDR3: ATSRDLNRGSFHSGNTIY
size: once
J: TRBJ1-3
D: -
V: TRBV15

CDR3: ASTPERIAGNTIY
size: -
J: TRBJ1-3
D: -
V: TRBV19

CDR3: ASSLFQGRDQPQH
size: -
J: TRBJ1-5
D: -
V: TRBV27

CDR3: ASSLGAGGELF
size: once
J: TRBJ2-2
D: -
V: TRBV7-9

CDR3: ASSHLPGQGHGYT
size: -
J: TRBJ1-2
D: TRBD1
V: TRBV14

CDR3: ASSFSSGVYSNQPQH
size: once
J: TRBJ1-5
D: -
V: TRBV5-6

CDR3: AWSHSRRDTF
size: few
J: TRBJ2-1
D: -
V: TRBV30

CDR3: ASSYATGGFYEQY
size: once
J: TRBJ2-7
D: TRBD1
V: TRBV6-5

CDR3: ASSLSGAGANVLT
size: -
J: TRBJ2-6
D: -
V: TRBV27

CDR3: ASSSHSGQQPQH
size: -
J: TRBJ1-5
D: -
V: TRBV27

CDR3: ASSLDLAGDGANVLT
size: -
J: TRBJ2-6
D: TRBD2
V: TRBV11-2

CDR3: ASSLGVELDGYT
size: -
J: TRBJ1-2
D: -
V: TRBV7-9

CDR3: ASSLGGENEQF
size: once
J: TRBJ2-1
D: -
V: TRBV7-8

CDR3: ASSLGGTGNPEAF
size: -
J: TRBJ1-1
D: TRBD1
V: TRBV7-2

CDR3: ASSWISGDAYEQY
size: -
J: TRBJ2-7
D: -
V: TRBV19

CDR3: ASTKGGGGTEAF
size: -
J: TRBJ1-1
D: -
V: TRBV6-6

CDR3: ASSQEGRTSGRNEQF
size: -
J: TRBJ2-1
D: TRBD2
V: TRBV4-1

CDR3: ASSPGTSSNTIY
size: -
J: TRBJ1-3
D: -
V: TRBV7-7

CDR3: ASSVQGFYNNQPQH
size: -
J: TRBJ1-5
D: -
V: TRBV28

CDR3: SVGSSSGANVLT
size: -
J: TRBJ2-6
D: -
V: TRBV29-1

CDR3: ASWTYTEAF
size: -
J: TRBJ1-1
D: -
V: TRBV19

CDR3: ASSYSSDHTDTQY
size: -
J: TRBJ2-3
D: -
V: TRBV6-5

CDR3: ASSLNTGPTYEQY
size: -
J: TRBJ2-7
D: -
V: TRBV5-1

CDR3: AISAWDSLQY
size: -
J: TRBJ2-3
D: TRBD1
V: TRBV10-3

CDR3: AISFGTGSNTQY
size: -
J: TRBJ2-3
D: TRBD1
V: TRBV10-3

CDR3: ASSLVLGTNTEAF
size: -
J: TRBJ1-1
D: -
V: TRBV5-1

CDR3: SVEDHRDYEQY
size: -
J: TRBJ2-7
D: -
V: TRBV29-1

CDR3: SVDGRVGEQY
size: -
J: TRBJ2-7
D: -
V: TRBV29-1

CDR3: ASKFGQGAAEAF
size: -
J: TRBJ1-1
D: TRBD1
V: TRBV4-3

CDR3: ASSPASSRSYNEQF
size: few
J: TRBJ2-1
D: -
V: TRBV18

CDR3: ASSQPGQGNYEQY
size: -
J: TRBJ2-7
D: TRBD1
V: TRBV27

CDR3: ASSGDGYSNQPQH
size: -
J: TRBJ1-5
D: -
V: TRBV9

CDR3: AWSVLAVSTDTQY
size: -
J: TRBJ2-3
D: -
V: TRBV30

CDR3: ASSADLNTEAF
size: -
J: TRBJ1-1
D: -
V: TRBV7-6

CDR3: ASSPILTSGRAARGNTQY
size: -
J: TRBJ2-3
D: TRBD2
V: TRBV18

CDR3: ASRPGGTGGNQPQH
size: -
J: TRBJ1-5
D: TRBD1
V: TRBV27

CDR3: ASSGTRTLHNYGYT
size: -
J: TRBJ1-2
D: -
V: TRBV13

CDR3: ASSTTSGYLAGELF
size: -
J: TRBJ2-2
D: TRBD2
V: TRBV5-1

CDR3: ASREVQETQY
size: -
J: TRBJ2-5
D: TRBD2
V: TRBV6-1

CDR3: ACSRQGYEQY
size: -
J: TRBJ2-7
D: -
V: TRBV7-9

CDR3: ASSSLTGAGNEQF
size: -
J: TRBJ2-1
D: TRBD1
V: TRBV7-2

CDR3: ASSPSGTTTLTEAF
size: -
J: TRBJ1-1
D: -
V: TRBV7-9

CDR3: ASSLTGGNQPQH
size: -
J: TRBJ1-5
D: -
V: TRBV5-1

CDR3: ASSLGRGETQY
size: -
J: TRBJ2-5
D: -
V: TRBV18

CDR3: ASSEQGGFQETQY
size: -
J: TRBJ2-5
D: -
V: TRBV6-1

CDR3: ASSPLGETQY
size: -
J: TRBJ2-5
D: -
V: TRBV11-2

CDR3: AWSRRESGTAKNIQY
size: once
J: TRBJ2-4
D: -
V: TRBV30

CDR3: ASKFDRSSYEQY
size: -
J: TRBJ2-7
D: -
V: TRBV7-2

CDR3: ASSQDIGELF
size: -
J: TRBJ2-2
D: -
V: TRBV4-2

CDR3: ASGFSSPSSYNEQF
size: -
J: TRBJ2-1
D: -
V: TRBV12-5

CDR3: ASSPLGGDGYT
size: once
J: TRBJ1-2
D: -
V: TRBV7-2

CDR3: ASKVGTTLYTQY
size: -
J: TRBJ2-3
D: TRBD2
V: TRBV6-1

CDR3: ASSFIGPTDTQY
size: -
J: TRBJ2-3
D: -
V: TRBV11-2

CDR3: ASSLVEGPWGYT
size: -
J: TRBJ1-2
D: -
V: TRBV7-9

CDR3: ASSPPSGNTGELF
size: -
J: TRBJ2-2
D: TRBD2
V: TRBV18

CDR3: ASTLAPGGSYGYT
size: -
J: TRBJ1-2
D: TRBD1
V: TRBV2

CDR3: ASSIAPGRTAGSF
size: -
J: TRBJ1-1
D: -
V: TRBV19

CDR3: ASSTGWDDGGYT
size: -
J: TRBJ1-2
D: -
V: TRBV6-5

CDR3: ASSSRGLAGGGEQF
size: -
J: TRBJ2-1
D: TRBD2
V: TRBV19